What follows are 8 T cell receptor beta chains derived from one specimen sequenced in a study of T-cell reconstitution after alpha-beta-depleted transplantation in children. Preparation of the TCRbeta library involved a method that used unique molecular identifiers. TCRdb reanalysed the PCR reads using MiXCR and keeps one entry per CDR3 protein. The sample yields 500,000 or so distinct CDR3 sequences, approximately 32% seen once. The input for sequencing was PBMCs from the stem cell graft donor, taken from the stem cell graft. The receptor set was obtained from a human donor who donated a stem cell graft to a child with aplastic anemia.

This chain joins TRBV28 and TRBJ2-3, with TRBD1 as a possible D gene (6 bases). The germline gives CDR1 MDHEN, CDR2 SYDVKM. This CDR3 spans 13 amino acids. Trimming took 3 bases from V and 4 from J, leaving 8 bases between them. CDR3 loop: CASSFQGSDTQYF. The DNA of the CDR3 is TGTGCCAGCAGTTTTCAGGGGTCAGATACGCAGTATTTT.

V and J are TRBV7-9 and TRBJ2-5, with D unresolved. CDR3 length: 14 residues. The V end was cut by 5 bases, the J end by 1 base, with 11 bases between. Per germline, CDR1 SEHNR and CDR2 FQNEAQ (reference sequence). CDR3 coding DNA: TGTGCCAGCAGCCGTGACACGTTCCAAGAGACCCAGTACTTC. Its protein is CASSRDTFQETQYF.

This clonotype was counted many times. The V gene is TRBV20-1, the J gene TRBJ2-1; tentative D call: TRBD2 (5 bases). Trimming removed 3 bases from V and 8 bases from J, with 20 bases in between. The CDR3 covers 15 residues. Germline V gene data show CDR1 as DFQATT and CDR2 as SNEGSKA (reference sequence). In DNA, the CDR3 is TGCAGTGCTAGGGAAGCCCAGCGACCCGGGGATGAGCAGTTCTTC. Encoded protein: CSAREAQRPGDEQFF.

This clonotype was observed a few times. This sequence joins TRBV6-1 and TRBJ2-1, with D unclear. V was trimmed by 4 bases and J by 6 bases, leaving 16 bases between them. Germline assignment: CDR1 MNHNS and CDR2 SASEGT. The CDR3 is 15 residues long. The CDR3, as DNA: TGTGCCAGCAGTGGCGGTTATATCGGCCCCAATGAGCAGTTCTTC. It translates to CASSGGYIGPNEQFF.

This clonotype appeared a few times. The chain is built from TRBV6-2 or TRBV6-3 and TRBJ1-1, with D perhaps matching TRBD1 (5 bases). V lost 10 bases to trimming and J lost 0 bases, with 12 bases between them. Per the germline V gene, CDR1 is MNHEY and CDR2 is SVGEGT. This CDR3 comprises 13 residues. In DNA, the CDR3 is TGTGCCACCTCGTGGGGCTTGAACACTGAAGCTTTCTTT. Its translation: CATSWGLNTEAFF.

As to this clonotype: A junction boundary mismatches the germline segment, possibly from a read error. The chain combines TRBV7-9 with TRBJ2-3; 11 nucleotides match TRBD1. CDR3 length: 13 amino acids. From germline, CDR1 is SEHNR and CDR2 FQNEAQ (reference sequence). This CDR3 reads CASSFEGQGGRDF. The DNA for the CDR3 is TGTGCCAGCAGCTTCGAGGGACAGGGGGGCCGGGATTTT.

This chain uses TRBV12-3 or TRBV12-4 with TRBJ2-2; possibly TRBD2 for D (5 bases). With 2 bases removed from V and 6 bases from J, the gap between germline ends came to 16 bases. The CDR3 sequence is 16 residues long. Here the CDR3 reads CASSLWIVWEPGELFF. CDR3 sequence (DNA): TGTGCCAGCAGTTTATGGATAGTATGGGAGCCCGGGGAGCTGTTTTTT.

This chain links TRBV29-1 with TRBJ1-3; D not resolved. The CDR3 has 14 residues. Per germline, CDR1 SQVTM and CDR2 ANQGSEA. Trimming shortened V by 4 bases and J by 4 bases, and 14 bases separated the two germline ends. This CDR3 reads CSVAFGMGGNTIYF. CDR3 in DNA: TGCAGCGTTGCGTTTGGGATGGGAGGAAACACCATATATTTT.